This T cell receptor beta chain was captured in a study of T cell responses to AZD1222 COVID-19 vaccine. General study points: Donors were mostly white British, more females; clonal diversity possibly underestimated. Only five or six people who got AZD1222 tested seropositive at baseline. The CD4 TCRs associated with vaccination extended across spike and predominated at 160-218 and 743-854.

The CDR3 runs 15 residues. The V gene end was trimmed by 2 bases and the J gene end by 3 bases; junction bases not matched to a gene: 3. CDR1 is SEHNR and CDR2 is FQNEAQ in the germline V gene (reference sequence). A note on this clone: Antigen specificity is unknown.

Libraries were prepared by immunoSEQ multiplex PCR; TCRdb keeps only in-frame clonotypes and omits some of them. The sample contains tens of thousands of clones, about 88% of which appear only once. Sequenced here: peripheral blood, sampled on day 0 of AZD1222 vaccination. The clonotype was recovered from an adult in good health. J is TRBJ1-4 and V is TRBV7-9, with 7 bases aligning to TRBD1. CDR3 amino acids: CASSLIRGANEKLFF. CDR3 in DNA: TGTGCCAGCAGCTTAATCAGGGGGGCTAATGAAAAACTGTTTTTT.